A single sample gave rise to the 22 T cell receptor beta chains below, sequenced in a study of cytomegalovirus exposure and HLA in healthy donors (dated by TCRdb to the late 2010s). Receptors were amplified or captured by the immunoSEQ multiplex PCR assay. A mixture of 60 forward primers for TCR Vbeta segments and 13 reverse primers for TCR Jbeta segments was used in the multiplex PCR. Entries here come from immuneACCESS through TCRdb and include only in-frame sequences with V and J called. Some clones fail to appear in such tables; in the studies checked, an unresolved V gene covers under half of the shortfall, and the cause of the remainder is unknown. In this sample's table one finds about 52,000 clones. Roughly 12% of the sample is taken by the ten largest. Material for sequencing was PBMCs. The receptor source for this set is a woman in her sixties or seventies in good health and CMV-seropositive.

This sequence joins TRBV4-1 and TRBJ2-7; TRBD2 agrees at 9 bases. V gave up 3 bases and J gave up 4 bases; unmatched junction bases: 7. Looked up from germline, CDR1 is MGHRA and CDR2 is YSYEKL. The CDR3 spans 15 residues. CDR3 coding DNA: TGCGCCAGCAGCCATTCTAGCGGGGTCGGGTACGAGCAGTACTTC. Its translation: CASSHSSGVGYEQYF.

The rearrangement uses TRBV5-4 and TRBJ2-3; 8 positions agree with TRBD2. This CDR3 has 17 amino acids. Losses at the gene ends were 3 bases for V and 2 bases for J; bases not matched to a gene: 11. Germline CDR1 is SGHNT and CDR2 is YYREEE (reference sequence). CDR3 bases: TGTGCCAGCAGCTCAGACCAGCGGGGGCACCACACAGATACGCAGTATTTT. This encodes CASSSDQRGHHTDTQYF.

V usage is TRBV28 and J usage is TRBJ2-3, with 12 bases matching TRBD2. V shed 3 bases and J 4 bases; nucleotides not matched to a gene: 2. Germline CDR1 is MDHEN and CDR2 is SYDVKM. The CDR3 extends over 15 amino acids. The CDR3 region is CASSFLAGGADTQYF. The CDR3 DNA reads TGTGCCAGCAGTTTTCTAGCGGGGGGGGCAGATACGCAGTATTTT.

The rearrangement links TRBV18 to TRBJ2-3; D remains ambiguous. CDR1 is KGHSH, CDR2 LQKENI, per germline. The CDR3 has 13 residues. Trimming took off 3 bases at V and 4 bases at J, with 8 bases between the two ends. The CDR3 here is CASSPPLADTQYF. CDR3 nucleotide sequence: TGTGCCAGCTCACCCCCTCTCGCAGATACGCAGTATTTT.

The chain employs TRBV5-1 and TRBJ1-1, with TRBD1 matching over 8 bases. Germline V gene lookup returns CDR1 SGHRS and CDR2 YFSETQ. The CDR3 runs to 17 residues. V was clipped by 4 bases and J by 1 base; unmatched bases: 12. The CDR3 reads CASSRQGQSGGNTEAFF. CDR3 sequence (DNA): TGCGCCAGCAGCAGACAGGGGCAATCAGGAGGGAACACTGAAGCTTTCTTT. Full variable domain (outside the CDR3, taken from reference TRBV5-1 and TRBJ1-1): KAGVTQTPRYLIKTRGQQVTLSCSPISGHRSVSWYQQTPGQGLQFLFEYFSETQRNKGNFPGRFSGRQFSNSRSEMNVSTLELGDSALYLCASSRQGQSGGNTEAFFGQGTRLTVV.

The V call is TRBV4-1, the J call TRBJ1-2, with D uncertain. This CDR3 comprises 13 residues. Germline CDR1 reads MGHRA; CDR2 reads YSYEKL. V shed 0 bases and J shed 3 bases, with 5 bases lying between them. In DNA, the CDR3 is TGCGCCAGCAGCCAAGAGCCGGACTATGGCTACACCTTC. Its protein is CASSQEPDYGYTF.

The V and J genes are TRBV19 and TRBJ1-1; 7 bases fit TRBD1. Germline CDR1 is LNHDA and CDR2 is SQIVND (reference sequence). This CDR3 region has 15 residues. Trimming removed 6 bases from V and 4 bases from J; junction bases left unmatched: 11. The CDR3 DNA reads as TGTGCCAGTAGCGCCCGACAGGGTCCAACCACTGAAGCTTTCTTT. It is translated as CASSARQGPTTEAFF.

The rearrangement links TRBV5-1 to TRBJ2-3; 15 positions match TRBD2. With V trimmed by 5 bases and J by 8 bases, 9 bases remained unmatched. The CDR3 runs to 16 residues. The germline CDR1 and CDR2 sequences are SGHRS and YFSETQ. The CDR3 spells CASRATGLAGGGTQYF. CDR3 bases: TGCGCCAGCAGGGCCACGGGACTAGCGGGGGGTGGTACGCAGTATTTT.

This chain connects TRBV28 to TRBJ1-1; 8 bases fit TRBD1. V lost 7 bases to trimming and J lost 2 bases; unmatched junction nucleotides: 9. Germline V lookup: CDR1 MDHEN, CDR2 SYDVKM. The CDR3 spans 15 residues. CDR3 in DNA: TGTGCCAGCACCCCCCCCACAGGGGGTAACACTGAAGCTTTCTTT. Its translation is CASTPPTGGNTEAFF.

V usage is TRBV5-1 and J usage is TRBJ1-5; TRBD1 is a possible D gene (6 bases). Germline CDR1 SGHRS, CDR2 YFSETQ. This CDR3 region has 14 residues. V was shortened by 4 bases and J by 8 bases, with 16 bases between the two germline ends. The DNA of the CDR3 is TGCGCCAGCAGCCCAGGGGACACCACTAAGCCCCAGCATTTT. It encodes CASSPGDTTKPQHF.

The chain combines TRBV7-2 with TRBJ1-5, with 8 bases matching TRBD1. The CDR3 runs 16 residues. After removal of 7 bases from V and 6 bases from J, the junction contained 14 bases not matched to a gene. Germline V gene data show CDR1 as SGHTA and CDR2 as FQGNSA. The CDR3 is CASTKDPGTGVQPQHF. CDR3 nucleotides: TGTGCCAGCACCAAAGATCCTGGGACAGGTGTTCAGCCCCAGCATTTT.

The CDR3 spells CASSSASRGGETQYF. The CDR3, as DNA: TGTGCCAGCAGTTCCGCCTCCCGAGGCGGGGAGACCCAGTACTTC. The chain recombines TRBV28 with TRBJ2-5; D is possibly TRBD2 (5 bases). The V gene lost 4 bases and the J gene lost 5 bases, with 17 bases spanning the gap. CDR1 and CDR2 (germline): MDHEN, SYDVKM. The CDR3 runs 15 residues.

J is TRBJ2-7 and V is TRBV19; 8 positions agree with TRBD1. The CDR3 has 16 residues. After removal of 4 bases from V and 0 bases from J, the junction contained 8 bases not matched to a gene. The germline V gene has CDR1 LNHDA and CDR2 SQIVND (reference sequence). The CDR3 DNA follows: TGTGCCAGTAGTAGACAGGGGCAGGGGTCCTCCTACGAGCAGTACTTC. This codes for CASSRQGQGSSYEQYF.

The gene calls are TRBV20-1 and TRBJ2-7, with D possibly matching TRBD1 (6 bases). CDR1 DFQATT and CDR2 SNEGSKA come from the germline V gene (reference sequence). Trimming removed 6 bases at V and 5 bases at J, with 8 bases between. This CDR3 is built from 10 residues. The DNA for the CDR3 is TGCAGTGCGAGACAGGACGAGCAGTACTTC. Translation gives CSARQDEQYF.

This chain joins TRBV5-1 and TRBJ2-7; TRBD2 aligns across 7 bases. Germline CDR1 SGHRS, CDR2 YFSETQ. The CDR3 contains 17 residues. V lost 0 bases, J lost 2 bases, and 11 bases stayed unmatched. CDR3 in amino acids: CASSLEEAGVPPYEQYF. In DNA, the CDR3 is TGCGCCAGCAGCTTGGAGGAGGCGGGGGTACCCCCCTACGAGCAGTACTTC.

The V and J genes are TRBV18 and TRBJ1-4; 8 bases agree with TRBD1. The germline CDR1 and CDR2 sequences are KGHSH and LQKENI. V dropped 5 bases and J dropped 2; count of bases not matched to a gene: 4. The CDR3 sequence is 15 residues long. The CDR3 spells CASSNRQGTNEKLFF. CDR3 DNA: TGTGCCAGCTCAAACCGACAGGGGACTAATGAAAAACTGTTTTTT.

The chain has TRBV2 and TRBJ1-5; 8 nucleotides agree with TRBD1. Trimming removed 5 bases from V and 2 bases from J; junction bases left unmatched: 8. The CDR3 has 16 amino acids. From germline, CDR1 is SNHLY and CDR2 FYNNEI. CDR3 residues: CASSRTGLIGNQPQHF. CDR3 nucleotide sequence: TGTGCCAGCAGTCGGACAGGGCTAATAGGCAATCAGCCCCAGCATTTT.

The chain links TRBV28 to TRBJ1-1, with 7 bases fitting TRBD1. Germline assignment: CDR1 MDHEN and CDR2 SYDVKM. Unmatched junction bases numbered 4, after V lost 3 bases and J lost 0 bases. The CDR3 is 15 residues long. The CDR3 protein is CASSFPGTVNTEAFF. The CDR3, as DNA: TGTGCCAGCAGTTTCCCTGGGACAGTGAACACTGAAGCTTTCTTT. The full variable domain, its missing parts supplied by reference TRBV28 and TRBJ1-1, is DVKVTQSSRYLVKRTGEKVFLECVQDMDHENMFWYRQDPGLGLRLIYFSYDVKMKEKGDIPEGYSVSREKKERFSLILESASTNQTSMYLCASSFPGTVNTEAFFGQGTRLTVV.

The gene calls are TRBV5-6 and TRBJ2-7, with D tentatively TRBD2 (6 bases). CDR1 is SGHDT and CDR2 is YYEEEE in the germline V gene. The CDR3 is 15 residues long. V gave up 1 base and J gave up 2 bases, with 13 bases separating them. CDR3 sequence (DNA): TGTGCCAGCAGCTTGCGGGGGACCTTCGCCTACGAGCAGTACTTC. Its protein is CASSLRGTFAYEQYF. The full variable domain, its missing parts supplied by reference TRBV5-6 and TRBJ2-7, is DAGVTQSPTHLIKTRGQQVTLRCSPKSGHDTVSWYQQALGQGPQFIFQYYEEEERQRGNFPDRFSGHQFPNYSSELNVNALLLGDSALYLCASSLRGTFAYEQYFGPGTRLTVT.

The chain links TRBV29-1 to TRBJ2-5; 9 nucleotides line up with TRBD2. The J call is doubtful: the DNA matches TRBJ2-7 better. The CDR3 totals 16 residues. From germline, CDR1 is SQVTM and CDR2 ANQGSEA. The CDR3 loop reads CSARGGVAGSSYEQYF. DNA for the CDR3: TGCAGCGCCCGCGGGGGGGTAGCGGGGAGCTCCTACGAGCAGTACTTC.

The rearrangement joins TRBV11-3 to TRBJ2-7, with a possible D match to TRBD2 (7 bases). Germline CDR1 is SGHNT and CDR2 is YENEEA. This CDR3 spans 15 amino acids. Trimming took off 4 bases at V and 3 bases at J, with 16 bases between the two ends. The CDR3, as DNA: TGTGCCAGCAGCTCAGGCGGGGGCCTCTTCTACGAGCAGTACTTC. It codes for CASSSGGGLFYEQYF.

Regarding this clone: The same CDR3 can be traced to other DNA sequences in this sample. This sequence joins TRBV19 and TRBJ1-6; tentative D call: TRBD1 (6 bases). The germline CDR1 and CDR2 sequences are LNHDA and SQIVND (reference sequence). V lost 6 bases and J lost 7, with 19 bases in between. The CDR3 spans 16 residues. This CDR3 is CASRDPSGGRNSPLHF. In DNA form, the CDR3 reads TGTGCCAGTAGAGACCCCTCGGGGGGGCGCAATTCACCCCTCCACTTT.